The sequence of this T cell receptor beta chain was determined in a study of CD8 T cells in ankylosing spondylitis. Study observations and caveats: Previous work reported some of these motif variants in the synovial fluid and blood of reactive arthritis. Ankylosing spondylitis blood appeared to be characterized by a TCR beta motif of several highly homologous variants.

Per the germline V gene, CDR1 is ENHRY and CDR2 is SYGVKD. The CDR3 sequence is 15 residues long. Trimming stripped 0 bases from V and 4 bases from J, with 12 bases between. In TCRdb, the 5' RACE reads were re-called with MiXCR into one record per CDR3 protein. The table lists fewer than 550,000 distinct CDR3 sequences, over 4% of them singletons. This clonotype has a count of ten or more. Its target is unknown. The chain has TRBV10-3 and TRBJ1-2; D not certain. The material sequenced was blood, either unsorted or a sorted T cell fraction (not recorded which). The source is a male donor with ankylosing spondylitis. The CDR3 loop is CAISESRGSIYGYTF. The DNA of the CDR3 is TGTGCCATCAGTGAGTCTCGGGGATCGATCTATGGCTACACCTTC.